This is a list of T cell receptor beta chains from one sample in a study of CXCR3-negative and CXCR3-positive naive CD8 T cells. TCRdb reanalyzed the 5' RACE reads and collapses them to one entry per CDR3 protein, without DNA. The sample includes 130,000 to 150,000 distinct CDR3 sequences. The sequenced sample was naive CXCR3+ CD8+ T cells from blood. All receptors come from a human donor in good health. Some clones in this sample may be carry-over from other donors' samples. The CDR3 runs from the conserved cysteine through the conserved F or W. Each record gives: J gene, V gene, CDR3 protein.

TRBJ2-5	TRBV29-1	CSPRRGLQETQYF
TRBJ2-3	TRBV28	CASSSAAGPDTQYF
TRBJ1-1	TRBV4-3	CASSQEWDLLTEAFF
TRBJ1-1	TRBV29-1	CSVESLGGYTEAFF
TRBJ2-7	TRBV7-9	CASSSGQESYEQYF
TRBJ2-7	TRBV12-3/TRBV12-4	CASSLVYEQYF
TRBJ2-1	TRBV6-2/TRBV6-3	CASSSRFYNEQFF
TRBJ1-1	TRBV25-1	CASTQAQGTEAFF
TRBJ1-5	TRBV20-1	CSARDSGTETLPQHF
TRBJ2-1	TRBV29-1	CSVDRQVHGDEQFF
TRBJ1-2	TRBV7-8	CASSFSPTPPNYGYTF
TRBJ2-3	TRBV27	CASSSRGTDTQYF
TRBJ2-7	TRBV7-3	CASSYQGGPYEQYF
TRBJ2-3	TRBV29-1	CSVEEKWDTQYF
TRBJ1-2	TRBV11-2	CASSRSGTGTHYGYTF
TRBJ2-1	TRBV4-3	CASSQDWRLAHEQFF
TRBJ2-7	TRBV7-9	CASSSLTSSAYEQYF
TRBJ1-1	TRBV7-9	CASSSTGRAEAFF
TRBJ2-7	TRBV7-2	CASSTSALVTYEQYF
TRBJ2-1	TRBV27	CASSLSGSNNEQFF
TRBJ2-5	TRBV29-1	CSGKDRNQETQYF
TRBJ2-7	TRBV4-3	CASSQEFVRTPYEQYF
TRBJ2-6	TRBV9	CASSEGGGSSISGANVLTF
TRBJ2-7	TRBV6-5	CASSGASGTNYEQYF
TRBJ1-5	TRBV23-1	CASSLFGNQPQHF
TRBJ1-1	TRBV6-1	CASIAGVGTEAFF
TRBJ2-5	TRBV12-3/TRBV12-4	CASSSRGGPGETQYF
TRBJ2-7	TRBV29-1	CSVPRTGGRVYEQYF
TRBJ1-1	TRBV7-9	CASSLVTGGDGTEAFF
TRBJ1-1	TRBV21-1	CASSTHRGGLTEAFF
TRBJ1-5	TRBV29-1	CSARTGNSNQPQHF
TRBJ1-1	TRBV10-3	CAIRSETGATEAFF
TRBJ2-7	TRBV29-1	CSVEKDYEQYF
TRBJ2-7	TRBV5-6	CASSREQGAYYEQYF
TRBJ1-1	TRBV29-1	CSATGMNTEAFF
TRBJ2-7	TRBV3-1	CASSRQDYEQYF
TRBJ2-7	TRBV20-1	CSARGLRTEIYEQYF
TRBJ2-7	TRBV6-1	CASSQTSRGDYEQYF
TRBJ2-7	TRBV7-9	CASSLAGVGYEQYF
TRBJ1-2	TRBV7-2	CASSLARGGYPPDDYGYTF
TRBJ2-1	TRBV28	CASSFQGPNNEQFF
TRBJ2-2	TRBV29-1	CSVGAGQGHSGELFF
TRBJ2-7	TRBV7-8	CASSLELGVSYEQYF
TRBJ2-1	TRBV20-1	CSAREGVIDDEQFF
TRBJ2-7	TRBV7-8	CASSSDRFASYEQYF
TRBJ1-1	TRBV21-1	CASKTGPRMNTEAFF